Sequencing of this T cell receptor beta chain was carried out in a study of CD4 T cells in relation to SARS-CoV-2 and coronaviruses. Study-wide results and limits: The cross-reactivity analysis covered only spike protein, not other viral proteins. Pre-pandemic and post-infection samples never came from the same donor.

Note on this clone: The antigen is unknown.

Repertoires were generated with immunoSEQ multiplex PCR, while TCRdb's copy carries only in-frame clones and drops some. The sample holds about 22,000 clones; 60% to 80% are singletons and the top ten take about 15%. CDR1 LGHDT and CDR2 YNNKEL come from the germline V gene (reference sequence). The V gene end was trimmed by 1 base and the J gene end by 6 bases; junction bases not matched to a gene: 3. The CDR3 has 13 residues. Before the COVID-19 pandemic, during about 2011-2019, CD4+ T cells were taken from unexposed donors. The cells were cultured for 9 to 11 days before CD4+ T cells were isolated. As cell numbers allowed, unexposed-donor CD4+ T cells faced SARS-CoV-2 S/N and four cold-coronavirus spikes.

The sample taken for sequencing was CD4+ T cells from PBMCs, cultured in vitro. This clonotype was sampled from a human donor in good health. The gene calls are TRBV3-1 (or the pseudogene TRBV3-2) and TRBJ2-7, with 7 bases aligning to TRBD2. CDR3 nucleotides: TGTGCCAGCAGCCAAGCCGGGAGGACCGAGCAGTACTTC. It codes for CASSQAGRTEQYF.